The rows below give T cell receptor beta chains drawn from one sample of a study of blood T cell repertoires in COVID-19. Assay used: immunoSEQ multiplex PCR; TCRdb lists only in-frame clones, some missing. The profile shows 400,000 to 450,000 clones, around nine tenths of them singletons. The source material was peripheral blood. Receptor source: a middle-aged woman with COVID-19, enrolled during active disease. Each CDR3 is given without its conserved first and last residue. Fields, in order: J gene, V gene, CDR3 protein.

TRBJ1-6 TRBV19 ATAGTNNSPLH
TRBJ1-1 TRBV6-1 ASSEGQGSGAF
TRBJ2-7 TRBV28 ASRTTGGNPYEQY
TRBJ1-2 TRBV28 ASVGLPGRDGYT
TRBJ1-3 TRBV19 ASEPDRGFGNTIY
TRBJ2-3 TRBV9 ASSERGADRTQY
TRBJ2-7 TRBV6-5 ASNQGPTGGAQY
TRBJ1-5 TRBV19 ASSIEGQGAYSNQPQH
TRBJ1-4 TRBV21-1 ASTSRLVGGDRNEKLF
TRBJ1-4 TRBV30 AWNPPRGRPTNEKLF
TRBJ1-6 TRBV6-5 ASTGQSNNSPLH
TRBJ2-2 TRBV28 ASTDGLAGGTGELF
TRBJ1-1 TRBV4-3 ASSRGQQGAKTEAF
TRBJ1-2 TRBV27 ASSFGARSYGYT
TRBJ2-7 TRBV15 ATSTGRGINYEQY
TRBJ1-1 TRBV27 ASSFRAGGVNTEAF
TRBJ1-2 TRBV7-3 ASSAKTGTGYT
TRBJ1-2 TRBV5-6 ASSLAGGLNYGYT
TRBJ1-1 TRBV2 ASRAGQSGGSTEAF
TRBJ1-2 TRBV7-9 VTRNYGYT
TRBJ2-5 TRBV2 ASSALAGDETQY
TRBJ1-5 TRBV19 ASSIDRNNQPQH
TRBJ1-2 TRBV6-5 ASSPITGTFYGYT
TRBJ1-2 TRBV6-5 ASSYGSDYGYT
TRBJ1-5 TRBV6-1 ASSDSGRQPQH
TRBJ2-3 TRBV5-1 ASSPNGPLAGGLTDTQY
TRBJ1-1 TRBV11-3 ASSLGRGSAEAF
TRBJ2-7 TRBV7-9 ASSYGQSEQY
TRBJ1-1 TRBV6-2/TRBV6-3 ASSPPRSMNTEAF
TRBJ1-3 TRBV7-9 ASSLTGLSGNTIY
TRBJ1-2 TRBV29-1 SAPAGIYGYT
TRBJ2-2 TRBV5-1 ASIRGPQTGELF
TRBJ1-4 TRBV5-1 ASSPGDRGREKLF
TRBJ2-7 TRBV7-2 ASSSGQGPYEQY
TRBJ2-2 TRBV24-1 ATSDFFGGANTGELF
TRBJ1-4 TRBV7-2 ASSSPTGLHEKLF
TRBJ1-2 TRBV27 ASSLGGQPYGYT